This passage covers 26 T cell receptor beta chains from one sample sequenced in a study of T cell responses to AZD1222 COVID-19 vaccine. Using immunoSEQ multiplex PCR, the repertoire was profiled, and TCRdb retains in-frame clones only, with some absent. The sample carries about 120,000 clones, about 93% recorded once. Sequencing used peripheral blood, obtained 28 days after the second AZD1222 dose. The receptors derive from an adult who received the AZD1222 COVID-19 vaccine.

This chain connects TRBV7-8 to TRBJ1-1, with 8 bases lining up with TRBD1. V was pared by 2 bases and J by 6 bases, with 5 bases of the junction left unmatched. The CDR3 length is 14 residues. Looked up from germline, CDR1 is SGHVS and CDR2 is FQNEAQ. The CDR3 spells CASSLPTGESEAFF. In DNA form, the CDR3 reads TGTGCCAGCAGCTTACCGACAGGGGAGTCTGAAGCTTTCTTT.

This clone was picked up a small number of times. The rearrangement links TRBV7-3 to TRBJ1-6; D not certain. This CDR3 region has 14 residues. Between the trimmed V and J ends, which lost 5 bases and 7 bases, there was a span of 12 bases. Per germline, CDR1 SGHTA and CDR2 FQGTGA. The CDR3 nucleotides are TGTGCCAGCAGCGCAGGACGGGAGAATTCACCCCTCCACTTT. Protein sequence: CASSAGRENSPLHF.

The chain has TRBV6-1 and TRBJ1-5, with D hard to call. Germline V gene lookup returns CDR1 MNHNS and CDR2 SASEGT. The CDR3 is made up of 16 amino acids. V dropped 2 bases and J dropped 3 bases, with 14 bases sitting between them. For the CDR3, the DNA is TGTGCCAGCAGTGAACGAAGCGCCTCCTTCAATCAGCCCCAGCATTTT. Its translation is CASSERSASFNQPQHF.

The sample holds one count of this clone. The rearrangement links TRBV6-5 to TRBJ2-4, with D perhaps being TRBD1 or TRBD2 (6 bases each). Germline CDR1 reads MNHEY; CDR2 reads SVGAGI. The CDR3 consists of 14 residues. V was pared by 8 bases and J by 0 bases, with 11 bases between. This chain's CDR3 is CASLGGPAKNIQYF. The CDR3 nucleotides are TGTGCCAGCTTGGGGGGCCCAGCCAAAAACATTCAGTACTTC.

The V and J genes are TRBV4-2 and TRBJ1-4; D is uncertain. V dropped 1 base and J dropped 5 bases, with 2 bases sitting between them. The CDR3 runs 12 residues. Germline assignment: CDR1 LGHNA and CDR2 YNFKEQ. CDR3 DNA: TGTGCCAGCAGCCAAGTAAATGAAAAACTGTTTTTT. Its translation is CASSQVNEKLFF.

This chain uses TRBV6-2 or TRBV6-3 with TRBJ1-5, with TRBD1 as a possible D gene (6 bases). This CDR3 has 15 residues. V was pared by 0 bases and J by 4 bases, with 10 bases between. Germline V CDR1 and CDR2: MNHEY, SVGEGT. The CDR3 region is CASSYSRQGNQPQHF. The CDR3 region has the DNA TGTGCCAGCAGTTACTCACGGCAGGGGAATCAGCCCCAGCATTTT.

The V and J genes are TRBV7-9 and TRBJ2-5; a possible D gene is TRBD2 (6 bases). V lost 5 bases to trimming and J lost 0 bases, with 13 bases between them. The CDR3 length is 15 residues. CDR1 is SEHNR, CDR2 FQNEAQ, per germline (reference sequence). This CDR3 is CASSTYRDYQETQYF. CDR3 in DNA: TGTGCCAGCAGCACCTACCGGGACTACCAAGAGACCCAGTACTTC.

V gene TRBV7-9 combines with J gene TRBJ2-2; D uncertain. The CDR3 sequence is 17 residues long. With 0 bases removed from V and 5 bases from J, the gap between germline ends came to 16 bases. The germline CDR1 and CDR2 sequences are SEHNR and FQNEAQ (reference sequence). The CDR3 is CASSLADFPFWTGELFF. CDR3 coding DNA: TGTGCCAGCAGCTTAGCCGACTTTCCTTTTTGGACCGGGGAGCTGTTTTTT.

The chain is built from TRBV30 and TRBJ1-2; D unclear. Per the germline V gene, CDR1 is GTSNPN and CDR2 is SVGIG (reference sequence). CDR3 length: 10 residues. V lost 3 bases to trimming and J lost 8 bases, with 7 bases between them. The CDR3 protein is CAWSDGGYTF. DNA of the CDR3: TGTGCCTGGAGCGACGGGGGCTACACCTTC.

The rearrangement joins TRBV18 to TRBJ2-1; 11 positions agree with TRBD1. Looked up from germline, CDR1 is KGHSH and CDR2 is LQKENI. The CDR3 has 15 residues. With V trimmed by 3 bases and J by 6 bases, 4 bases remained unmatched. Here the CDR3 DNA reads TGTGCCAGCTCACCGAGGACAGGGGGCATCAATGAGCAGTTCTTC. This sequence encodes CASSPRTGGINEQFF.

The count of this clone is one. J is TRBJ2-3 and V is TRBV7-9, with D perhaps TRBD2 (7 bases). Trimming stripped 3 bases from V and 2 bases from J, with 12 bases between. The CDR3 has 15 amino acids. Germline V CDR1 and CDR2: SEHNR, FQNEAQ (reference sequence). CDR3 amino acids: CASSFAGAFTDTQYF. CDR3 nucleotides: TGTGCCAGCAGCTTCGCGGGGGCTTTCACAGATACGCAGTATTTT.

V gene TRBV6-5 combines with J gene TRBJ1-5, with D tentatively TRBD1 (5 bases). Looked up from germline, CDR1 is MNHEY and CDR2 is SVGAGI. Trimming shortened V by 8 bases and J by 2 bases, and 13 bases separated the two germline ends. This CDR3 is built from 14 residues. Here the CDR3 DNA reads TGTGCCAGCGCGACGCTAGGGGGCAATCAGCCCCAGCATTTT. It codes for CASATLGGNQPQHF.

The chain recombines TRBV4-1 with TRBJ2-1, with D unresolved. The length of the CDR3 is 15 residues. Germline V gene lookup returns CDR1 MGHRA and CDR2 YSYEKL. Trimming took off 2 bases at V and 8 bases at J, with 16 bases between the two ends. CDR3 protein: CASSQSLAPLDEQFF. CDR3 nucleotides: TGCGCCAGCAGCCAATCCCTCGCCCCTCTTGATGAGCAGTTCTTC.

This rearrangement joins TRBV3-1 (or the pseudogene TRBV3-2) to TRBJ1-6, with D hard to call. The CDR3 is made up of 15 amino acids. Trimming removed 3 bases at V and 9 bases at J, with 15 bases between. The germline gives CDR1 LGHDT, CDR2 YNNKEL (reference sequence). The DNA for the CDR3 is TGTGCCAGCAGCCAGGCTCTAGCCGGTAGTTCACCCCTCCACTTT. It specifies CASSQALAGSSPLHF.

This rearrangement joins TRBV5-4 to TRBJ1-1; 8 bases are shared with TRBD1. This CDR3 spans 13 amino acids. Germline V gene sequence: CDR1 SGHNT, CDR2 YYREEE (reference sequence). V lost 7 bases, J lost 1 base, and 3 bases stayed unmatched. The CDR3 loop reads CASRTGRNTEAFF. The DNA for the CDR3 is TGTGCCAGCCGGACAGGGAGGAACACTGAAGCTTTCTTT.

CDR3 protein: CASSPIGGRGDTQYF. CDR3 DNA: TGTGCCAGCAGCCCAATCGGGGGGCGAGGAGATACGCAGTATTTT. This chain connects TRBV7-2 to TRBJ2-3; possibly TRBD2 for D (7 bases). The germline CDR1 and CDR2 sequences are SGHTA and FQGNSA. V was shortened by 5 bases and J by 5 bases, with 17 bases between the two germline ends. CDR3 length: 15 residues.

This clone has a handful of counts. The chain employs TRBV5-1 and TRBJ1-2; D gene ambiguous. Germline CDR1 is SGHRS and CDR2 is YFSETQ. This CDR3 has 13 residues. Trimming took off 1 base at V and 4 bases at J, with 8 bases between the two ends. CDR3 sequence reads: CASSLNDAYGYTF. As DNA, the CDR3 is TGCGCCAGCAGCTTGAACGACGCCTATGGCTACACCTTC.

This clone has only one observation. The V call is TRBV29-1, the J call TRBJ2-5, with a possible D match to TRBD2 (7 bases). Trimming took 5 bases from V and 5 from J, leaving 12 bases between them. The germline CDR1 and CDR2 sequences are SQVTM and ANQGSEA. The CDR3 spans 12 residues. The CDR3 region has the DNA TGCAGCGTTAAAGGGGGAGGGGAGACCCAGTACTTC. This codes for CSVKGGGETQYF.

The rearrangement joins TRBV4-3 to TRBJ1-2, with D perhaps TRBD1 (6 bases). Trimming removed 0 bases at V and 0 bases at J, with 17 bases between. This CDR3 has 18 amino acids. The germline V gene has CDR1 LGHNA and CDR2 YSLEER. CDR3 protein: CASSQEISRGAANYGYTF. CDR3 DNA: TGCGCCAGCAGCCAAGAAATATCGAGGGGGGCAGCTAACTATGGCTACACCTTC.

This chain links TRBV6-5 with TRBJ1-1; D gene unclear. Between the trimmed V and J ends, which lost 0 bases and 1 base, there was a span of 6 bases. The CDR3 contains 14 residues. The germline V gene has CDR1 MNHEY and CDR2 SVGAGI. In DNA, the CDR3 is TGTGCCAGCAGTTACTCGGCGACGAACACTGAAGCTTTCTTT. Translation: CASSYSATNTEAFF.

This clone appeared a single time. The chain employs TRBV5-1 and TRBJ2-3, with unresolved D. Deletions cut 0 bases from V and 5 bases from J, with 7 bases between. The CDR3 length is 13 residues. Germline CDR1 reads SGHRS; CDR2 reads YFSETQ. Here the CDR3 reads CASSLDLKDTQYF. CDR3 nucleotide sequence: TGCGCCAGCAGCTTGGATTTGAAAGATACGCAGTATTTT. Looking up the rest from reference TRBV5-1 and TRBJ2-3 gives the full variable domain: KAGVTQTPRYLIKTRGQQVTLSCSPISGHRSVSWYQQTPGQGLQFLFEYFSETQRNKGNFPGRFSGRQFSNSRSEMNVSTLELGDSALYLCASSLDLKDTQYFGPGTRLTVL.

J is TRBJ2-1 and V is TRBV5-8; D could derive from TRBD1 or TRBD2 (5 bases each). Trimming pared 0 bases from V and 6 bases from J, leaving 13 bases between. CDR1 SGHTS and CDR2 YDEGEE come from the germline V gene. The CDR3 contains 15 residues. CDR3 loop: CASSLAGTPLNEQFF. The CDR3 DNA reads TGTGCCAGCAGCTTGGCCGGGACCCCCCTCAATGAGCAGTTCTTC.

The CDR3 DNA is TGTGCCAGCAGCTACCCCGGGACAGGGTCCACCGGGGAGCTGTTTTTT. This sequence encodes CASSYPGTGSTGELFF. This rearrangement joins TRBV5-4 to TRBJ2-2; 9 nucleotides match TRBD1. The germline V gene has CDR1 SGHNT and CDR2 YYREEE (reference sequence). The junction had 7 bases not matched to a gene; V was cut back by 3 bases and J by 4 bases. This CDR3 contains 16 residues.

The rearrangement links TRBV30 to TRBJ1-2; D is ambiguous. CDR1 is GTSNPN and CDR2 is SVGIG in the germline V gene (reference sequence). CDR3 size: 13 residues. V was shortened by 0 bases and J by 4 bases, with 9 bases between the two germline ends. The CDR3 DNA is TGTGCCTGGAGTGTGATCCGGGGCTATGGCTACACCTTC. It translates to CAWSVIRGYGYTF.

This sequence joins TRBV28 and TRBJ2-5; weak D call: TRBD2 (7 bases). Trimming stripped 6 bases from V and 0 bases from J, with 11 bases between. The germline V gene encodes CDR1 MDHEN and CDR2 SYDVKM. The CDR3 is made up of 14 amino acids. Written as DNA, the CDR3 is TGTGCCAGCAGCGGGGGGCCCTACCAAGAGACCCAGTACTTC. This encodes CASSGGPYQETQYF.

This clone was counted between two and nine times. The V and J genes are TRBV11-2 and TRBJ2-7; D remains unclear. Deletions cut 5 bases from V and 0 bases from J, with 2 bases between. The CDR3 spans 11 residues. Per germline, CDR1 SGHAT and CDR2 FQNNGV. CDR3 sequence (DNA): TGTGCCAGCAGCGCCTCCTACGAGCAGTACTTC. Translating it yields CASSASYEQYF.